These 19 T cell receptor beta chains were all obtained from the same sample, sequenced in a study of cytomegalovirus exposure and HLA in healthy donors. 13 Jbeta primers and 60 Vbeta primers were used for the PCR. Clones were read by immunoSEQ multiplex PCR, and TCRdb kept only the in-frame ones, dropping some. In the table there are about 110,000 clones, about 81% of which are singletons. Input material: PBMCs. The receptors come from a male donor in good health and CMV-seropositive.

The chain uses TRBV6-5 and TRBJ1-1; 9 positions match TRBD1. The CDR3 loop spans 16 amino acids. Germline CDR1 reads MNHEY; CDR2 reads SVGAGI. With V trimmed by 3 bases and J by 2 bases, 7 bases remained unmatched. CDR3 loop: CASSYQGTGHNTEAFF. The CDR3 bases are TGTGCCAGCAGTTATCAAGGGACAGGGCATAACACTGAAGCTTTCTTT.

The V and J genes are TRBV6-5 and TRBJ1-2; 7 nucleotides align to TRBD1. The CDR3 length is 14 residues. From germline, CDR1 is MNHEY and CDR2 SVGAGI. V was pared by 6 bases and J by 6 bases, with 10 bases of the junction left unmatched. DNA for the CDR3: TGTGCCAGCAGATCTATACAGGGGAGGCATGGCTACACCTTC. This sequence encodes CASRSIQGRHGYTF.

This clone has more than one count but fewer than ten. The V call is TRBV14, the J call TRBJ1-2, with 7 bases aligning to TRBD1. The CDR3 has 14 amino acids. From germline, CDR1 is SGHDN and CDR2 FVKESK. Trimming took 3 bases from V and 5 from J; bases not matched to a gene: 6. CDR3 DNA: TGTGCCAGCAGCCAGCAACAGGGGCCTTATGGCTACACCTTC. This encodes CASSQQQGPYGYTF.

The chain links TRBV29-1 to TRBJ1-4, with 7 nucleotides matching TRBD1. The V and J ends lost 6 bases and 6 bases, in that order; junction bases with no gene match: 4. CDR1 is SQVTM and CDR2 is ANQGSEA in the germline V gene. There are 12 residues in the CDR3. The CDR3 sequence is CSVLGQDEKLFF. The CDR3, as DNA: TGCAGCGTCCTCGGACAGGATGAAAAACTGTTTTTT.

This clone was seen only once. This chain joins TRBV2 and TRBJ2-5; perhaps TRBD1 as D (5 bases). The CDR3 consists of 14 residues. The V gene lost 6 bases and the J gene lost 1 base, with 12 bases spanning the gap. Germline CDR1 is SNHLY and CDR2 is FYNNEI. CDR3 protein: CASSLQGPQETQYF. CDR3 DNA: TGTGCCAGCAGCCTCCAGGGTCCCCAAGAGACCCAGTACTTC.

The V gene is TRBV5-1, the J gene TRBJ2-2, with TRBD2 as a possible D gene (6 bases). Trimming left V 0 bases short and J 3 bases short, with 9 bases between. This CDR3 contains 15 residues. Per the germline V gene, CDR1 is SGHRS and CDR2 is YFSETQ. The CDR3 region has the DNA TGCGCCAGCAGCTTGGTAGGGACTCACACCGGGGAGCTGTTTTTT. Translation: CASSLVGTHTGELFF.

This chain links TRBV7-8 with TRBJ1-4; tentative D call: TRBD1 (5 bases). The CDR3 runs 14 residues. Germline V gives CDR1 SGHVS, CDR2 FQNEAQ. Trimming stripped 5 bases from V and 8 bases from J, with 15 bases between. CDR3 residues: CASSQIGGPEKLFF. The DNA for the CDR3 is TGTGCCAGCAGCCAAATCGGGGGACCAGAAAAACTGTTTTTT.

This clone was seen more than once but under ten times. The chain combines TRBV6-5 with TRBJ1-1, with 10 bases lining up with TRBD1. Germline loops: CDR1 MNHEY, CDR2 SVGAGI. CDR3 length: 14 amino acids. V lost 4 bases to trimming and J lost 5 bases; unmatched junction nucleotides: 4. CDR3 in amino acids: CASSSRQGATEAFF. Written as DNA, the CDR3 is TGTGCCAGCAGTTCCCGACAGGGGGCTACTGAAGCTTTCTTT.

The rearrangement joins TRBV9 to TRBJ2-1; 10 positions agree with TRBD1. The CDR3 runs 17 residues. The trim removed 4 bases at V and 6 bases at J, leaving 13 bases unmatched. Germline CDR1 SGDLS, CDR2 YYNGEE. The CDR3 loop reads CASSPRPVGDRGNEQFF. The CDR3 bases are TGTGCCAGCAGCCCCAGGCCAGTAGGGGACAGGGGCAATGAGCAGTTCTTC.

The rearrangement joins TRBV5-6 to TRBJ1-5; D is unresolved. Deletions cut 1 base from V and 14 bases from J, with 25 bases between. The CDR3 covers 16 residues. Per the germline V gene, CDR1 is SGHDT and CDR2 is YYEEEE. The CDR3 loop reads CASSLSAVTPPLKEHF. For the CDR3, the DNA is TGTGCCAGCAGCTTGTCAGCGGTGACACCTCCCCTTAAAGAGCATTTT.

Notes on this clone: The sample carries other DNA sequences with the same CDR3. The chain joins TRBV29-1 to TRBJ1-3, with TRBD1 identical over 7 bases. V shed 4 bases, J shed 7 bases, and the junction held 4 bases outside the gene matches. CDR3 length: 12 amino acids. Germline-derived CDR1 and CDR2 are SQVTM and ANQGSEA. The DNA for the CDR3 is TGCAGCGTTGGACAGGGAGGTAACACCATATATTTT. This encodes CSVGQGGNTIYF.

This chain connects TRBV11-1 to TRBJ2-3; TRBD1 matches 10 bases. This CDR3 has 16 residues. The V gene's germline CDR1 is SGHAT and CDR2 FQDESV (reference sequence). Trimming cost V 4 bases and J 3 bases; bases outside gene matches: 7. DNA for the CDR3: TGTGCCAGCAGCTCATGGGACAGGGGCGATACAGATACGCAGTATTTT. This translates into CASSSWDRGDTDTQYF.

The rearrangement uses TRBV29-1 and TRBJ2-6, with D possibly TRBD1 on 6 matching bases. The CDR3 has 13 amino acids. Germline loops: CDR1 SQVTM, CDR2 ANQGSEA. Between the trimmed V and J ends, which lost 6 bases and 2 bases, there was a span of 8 bases. CDR3 residues: CSVQGAGANVLTF. CDR3 nucleotides: TGCAGCGTACAGGGCGCTGGGGCCAACGTCCTGACTTTC.

This chain links TRBV29-1 with TRBJ2-7; the D gene is possibly TRBD1 (5 bases). Trimming cost V 4 bases and J 6 bases, with 16 bases left between them. The CDR3 runs to 13 residues. CDR1 and CDR2 (germline): SQVTM, ANQGSEA. CDR3 sequence: CSVGGVTGLEQYF. CDR3 bases: TGCAGCGTTGGGGGCGTCACGGGTCTCGAGCAGTACTTC.

The gene calls are TRBV9 and TRBJ2-3; tentative D call: TRBD1 (7 bases). The CDR3 extends over 14 amino acids. Germline V gene data show CDR1 as SGDLS and CDR2 as YYNGEE. The V gene lost 4 bases and the J gene lost 1 base, with 10 bases spanning the gap. Here the CDR3 DNA reads TGTGCCAGCAGCCGGAGGGGGCGCACAGATACGCAGTATTTT. It translates to CASSRRGRTDTQYF.

This clone is a singleton in its sample. J is TRBJ2-1 and V is TRBV9; 9 bases are shared with TRBD2. The CDR3 is 15 residues long. V was pared by 1 base and J by 5 bases, with 4 bases of the junction left unmatched. Germline CDR1 reads SGDLS; CDR2 reads YYNGEE. CDR3 sequence (DNA): TGTGCCAGCAGCGTATCGGCGGGAGGGGACAATGAGCAGTTCTTC. Its protein product is CASSVSAGGDNEQFF.

This clone was detected only a few times. This sequence joins TRBV9 and TRBJ2-6, with 9 bases that match TRBD1. The germline V gene has CDR1 SGDLS and CDR2 YYNGEE. V was pared by 4 bases and J by 0 bases, with 8 bases of the junction left unmatched. The CDR3 contains 18 residues. For the CDR3, the DNA is TGTGCCAGCAGCTTTACCGGGACAGGGCTCTCTGGGGCCAACGTCCTGACTTTC. The encoded protein is CASSFTGTGLSGANVLTF.

The V gene is TRBV7-9, the J gene TRBJ1-5, with D possibly TRBD1 on 6 matching bases. The CDR3 runs 15 residues. V lost 4 bases and J lost 4, with 14 bases in between. Germline-derived CDR1 and CDR2 are SEHNR and FQNEAQ (reference sequence). The CDR3 loop is CASSSIQGGNQPQHF. DNA for the CDR3: TGTGCCAGCAGCTCAATACAGGGAGGGAATCAGCCCCAGCATTTT.

The genes are TRBV4-2 and TRBJ2-3; 11 bases fit TRBD2. The CDR3 extends over 17 amino acids. Germline V gene lookup returns CDR1 LGHNA and CDR2 YNFKEQ. The V gene end was trimmed by 0 bases and the J gene end by 4 bases; junction bases not matched to a gene: 6. The CDR3 coding sequence is TGTGCCAGCAGCCAAGAATTAGCGGGAGGGAGTCCAGATACGCAGTATTTT. Amino acids: CASSQELAGGSPDTQYF.